This T cell receptor beta chain was sequenced for a study of blood T cell repertoires in COVID-19. This CDR3 comprises 16 residues. With V trimmed by 0 bases and J by 3 bases, 4 bases remained unmatched. In germline, CDR1 is SGHRS, CDR2 YFSETQ. Only in-frame clones appear in the TCRdb table, and some are missing; sequencing was by immunoSEQ multiplex PCR. The data show hundreds of thousands of clones, about nine tenths seen once. The specimen was peripheral blood. This clonotype was obtained from a woman aged 25-40 years with active or convalescent COVID-19. The chain combines TRBV5-1 with TRBJ2-2; 8 bases agree with TRBD2. The CDR3: CASSLAGGADTGELFF. The DNA for the CDR3 is TGCGCCAGCAGCTTGGCCGGGGGGGCCGACACCGGGGAGCTGTTTTTT.